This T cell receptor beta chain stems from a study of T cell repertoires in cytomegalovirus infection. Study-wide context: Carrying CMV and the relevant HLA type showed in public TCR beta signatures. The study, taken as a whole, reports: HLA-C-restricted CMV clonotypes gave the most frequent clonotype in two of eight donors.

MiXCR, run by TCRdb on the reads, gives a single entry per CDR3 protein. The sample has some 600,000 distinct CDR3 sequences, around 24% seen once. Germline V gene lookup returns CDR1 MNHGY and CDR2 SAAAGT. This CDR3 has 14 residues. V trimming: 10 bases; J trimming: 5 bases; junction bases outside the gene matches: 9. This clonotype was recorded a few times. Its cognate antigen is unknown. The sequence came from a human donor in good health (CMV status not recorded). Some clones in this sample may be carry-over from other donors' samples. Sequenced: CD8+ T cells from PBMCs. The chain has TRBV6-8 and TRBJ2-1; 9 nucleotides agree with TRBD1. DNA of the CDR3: TGTGCCACCTGTGCCGGGACAGGGAACAATGAGCAGTTCTTC. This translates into CATCAGTGNNEQFF.